This is a list of T cell receptor beta chains from one sample in a study of blood T cell repertoires in COVID-19. Profiling relied on immunoSEQ multiplex PCR, and the TCRdb table lists in-frame clones only, not all of them. Of hundreds of thousands of clones in the sample, roughly 89% were seen once. Material for sequencing was peripheral blood. These receptors were collected from a woman in her twenties or thirties with acute or convalescent COVID-19. Both conserved end residues are part of each CDR3.

v_gene,j_gene,CDR3aa
TRBV7-9,TRBJ1-1,CASSPWTVNTEAFF
TRBV28,TRBJ2-2,CASSLQAGGELFF
TRBV6-6,TRBJ2-7,CASKNPGTGVGEQYF
TRBV5-1,TRBJ2-1,CASSLVAREGEQFF
TRBV11-2,TRBJ1-4,CASSPLGVGEKLFF
TRBV2,TRBJ1-2,CASREATRGLSGYTF
TRBV5-5,TRBJ1-2,CASSSNPPSGGYTF
TRBV4-1,TRBJ2-5,CASSRDRQAYGETQYF
TRBV7-9,TRBJ2-7,CASSPGGATYEQYF
TRBV6-6,TRBJ2-7,CASSGDTPYEQYF
TRBV2,TRBJ1-2,CASSSAGADYGYTF
TRBV5-4,TRBJ2-2,CASSAPDSGELFF
TRBV24-1,TRBJ2-1,CATSDPGGGRYNEQFF
TRBV5-4,TRBJ2-3,CAGGQGMREDTQYF